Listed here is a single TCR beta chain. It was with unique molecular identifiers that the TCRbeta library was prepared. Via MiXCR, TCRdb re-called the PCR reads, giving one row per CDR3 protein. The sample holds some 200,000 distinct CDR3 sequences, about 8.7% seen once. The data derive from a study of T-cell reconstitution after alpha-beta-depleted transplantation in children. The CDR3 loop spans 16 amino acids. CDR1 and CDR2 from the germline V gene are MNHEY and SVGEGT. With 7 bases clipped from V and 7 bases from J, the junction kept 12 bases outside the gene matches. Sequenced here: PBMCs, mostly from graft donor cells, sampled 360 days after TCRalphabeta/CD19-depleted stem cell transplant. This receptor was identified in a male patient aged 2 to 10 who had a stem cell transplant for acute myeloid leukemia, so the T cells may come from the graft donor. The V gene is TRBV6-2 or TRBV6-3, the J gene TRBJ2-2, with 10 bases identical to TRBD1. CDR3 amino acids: CASTRQGARIGGELFF. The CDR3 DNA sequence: TGTGCCAGCACCCGACAGGGGGCACGAATAGGCGGGGAGCTGTTTTTT.